A selection of T cell receptor beta chains follows, all from one sample in a study of T cell responses to AZD1222 COVID-19 vaccine. Assay: immunoSEQ multiplex PCR; the TCRdb copy retains only in-frame clones and omits some. The sample has about 130,000 clones; just over 85% are singletons. The input for sequencing was peripheral blood, taken on day 0 of MenACWY control vaccination. The receptor source for this set is an adult in good health. CDR3s include the opening cysteine and the closing phenylalanine or tryptophan. A D gene is named only where the DNA matches it firmly. The size entry is marked missing in some rows and otherwise reads once, few, many or a size class.

size | D | J | V | CDR3 | DNA
NA | NA | TRBJ1-2 | TRBV28 | CASSLAGRDYGYTF | TGTGCCAGCAGCCTGGCGGGAAGGGACTATGGCTACACCTTC
NA | TRBD2 | TRBJ2-3 | TRBV14 | CASSQDLFGGRGTDTQYF | TGTGCCAGCAGCCAAGATCTGTTCGGCGGGAGAGGCACAGATACGCAGTATTTT
NA | NA | TRBJ1-2 | TRBV7-9 | CASSPRRRQSRYTF | TGTGCCAGCAGCCCCCGTCGCCGTCAGTCGCGCTACACCTTC
NA | NA | TRBJ2-1 | TRBV20-1 | CSARTYNEQFF | TGCAGTGCTCGGACATACAATGAGCAGTTCTTC
NA | NA | TRBJ2-2 | TRBV3-1/TRBV3-2 | CASSQVTANTGELFF | TGTGCCAGCAGCCAAGTGACCGCGAACACCGGGGAGCTGTTTTTT
few | NA | TRBJ2-7 | TRBV12-5 | CASGSGTDPYEQYF | TGTGCTAGTGGGTCCGGGACCGACCCCTACGAGCAGTACTTC
NA | NA | TRBJ2-5 | TRBV28 | CASSWGSGGIETQYF | TGTGCCAGCAGTTGGGGCTCGGGTGGAATAGAGACCCAGTACTTC
NA | TRBD1 | TRBJ1-5 | TRBV24-1 | CATSDRVGEPQHF | TGTGCCACCTCGGACAGGGTCGGGGAGCCCCAGCATTTT
NA | NA | TRBJ2-7 | TRBV9 | CASSPRDLTYEQYF | TGTGCCAGCAGCCCCCGGGACTTAACCTACGAGCAGTACTTC
NA | NA | TRBJ2-1 | TRBV7-9 | CASSPSFRFNNEQFF | TGTGCCAGCAGCCCTAGTTTTCGCTTCAACAATGAGCAGTTCTTC
once | NA | TRBJ1-4 | TRBV6-5 | CASRAGEKLFF | TGTGCCAGCAGGGCAGGGGAAAAACTGTTTTTT
NA | TRBD1 | TRBJ1-2 | TRBV5-5 | CASSPRTGAGYGYTF | TGTGCCAGCAGCCCTAGGACAGGGGCTGGCTATGGCTACACCTTC
NA | NA | TRBJ2-5 | TRBV7-9 | CASSSPGGLRETQYF | TGTGCCAGCAGCTCTCCTGGGGGTCTGCGAGAGACCCAGTACTTC
once | NA | TRBJ2-1 | TRBV11-2 | CASSLGAGGLLEQFF | TGTGCCAGCAGCTTAGGGGCAGGGGGGTTATTGGAGCAGTTCTTC
NA | NA | TRBJ2-1 | TRBV9 | CASSTRGSGFGNEQFF | TGTGCCAGCAGCACAAGGGGATCGGGATTCGGCAATGAGCAGTTCTTC
few | TRBD2 | TRBJ2-1 | TRBV10-3 | CAISERRGGSGNEQFF | TGTGCCATCAGTGAGCGTCGTGGCGGGAGCGGGAATGAGCAGTTCTTC
once | TRBD1 | TRBJ1-1 | TRBV30 | CAWSVWGQMNTEAFF | TGTGCCTGGAGTGTTTGGGGACAGATGAACACTGAAGCTTTCTTT
NA | NA | TRBJ1-3 | TRBV14 | CASSQGTVLSSGNTIYF | TGTGCCAGCAGCCAAGGGACAGTTCTCTCCTCTGGAAACACCATATATTTT
NA | NA | TRBJ2-7 | TRBV28 | CASSSGQLREQYF | TGTGCCAGCAGTTCCGGGCAGTTGAGGGAGCAGTACTTC
NA | TRBD1 | TRBJ1-4 | TRBV28 | CASSRLSLTGINEKLFF | TGTGCCAGCAGTCGGCTCAGCCTGACAGGGATTAATGAAAAACTGTTTTTT
NA | NA | TRBJ1-2 | TRBV29-1 | CSVVWDYGYTF | TGCAGCGTTGTGTGGGACTATGGCTACACCTTC
NA | TRBD2 | TRBJ2-5 | TRBV2 | CASTSAGAETQYF | TGTGCCAGCACTTCGGCGGGAGCAGAGACCCAGTACTTC
NA | NA | TRBJ1-1 | TRBV2 | CASRTTVSMNTEAFF | TGTGCCAGCAGGACTACAGTTTCAATGAACACTGAAGCTTTCTTT
NA | NA | TRBJ2-5 | TRBV12-3/TRBV12-4 | CASSLTQGETQYF | TGTGCCAGCAGTTTAACACAAGGAGAGACCCAGTACTTC
NA | NA | TRBJ2-7 | TRBV5-4 | CASSLAGEQYF | TGTGCCAGCAGCTTGGCGGGCGAGCAGTACTTC
NA | TRBD1 | TRBJ1-5 | TRBV2 | CASRGDRGPYSNQPQHF | TGTGCCAGCAGAGGGGACAGGGGGCCCTATAGCAATCAGCCCCAGCATTTT
NA | TRBD2 | TRBJ2-7 | TRBV6-6 | CASSQTSGRMSSYEQYF | TGTGCCAGCAGTCAGACTAGCGGGAGGATGAGCTCCTACGAGCAGTACTTC
NA | NA | TRBJ1-2 | TRBV7-2 | CASSQTGVDGYTF | TGTGCCAGCAGCCAGACAGGAGTCGATGGCTACACCTTC
NA | TRBD2 | TRBJ2-1 | TRBV6-4 | CASSEASGSGFEQFF | TGTGCCAGCAGTGAAGCTAGCGGGAGTGGTTTTGAGCAGTTCTTC
NA | TRBD2 | TRBJ2-1 | TRBV5-1 | CASSYRLANSYNEQFF | TGCGCCAGCAGCTACCGACTAGCGAACTCCTACAATGAGCAGTTCTTC
NA | TRBD2 | TRBJ2-3 | TRBV24-1 | CATSDLGGGNADTQYF | TGTGCCACCAGTGATCTCGGGGGGGGGAACGCAGATACGCAGTATTTT
once | NA | TRBJ1-1 | TRBV30 | CAWREGRPNTEAFF | TGTGCCTGGAGGGAAGGCAGGCCGAACACTGAAGCTTTCTTT
few | NA | TRBJ2-2 | TRBV25-1 | CASSASEAGELFF | TGTGCCAGCAGTGCCTCAGAGGCCGGGGAGCTGTTTTTT
NA | NA | TRBJ2-5 | TRBV7-3 | CASSLGVRPGLQETQYF | TGTGCCAGCAGCTTAGGGGTTCGGCCGGGATTACAAGAGACCCAGTACTTC
NA | NA | TRBJ2-1 | TRBV28 | CASSFGVRGYNEQFF | TGTGCCAGCAGCTTCGGTGTGCGGGGTTACAATGAGCAGTTCTTC
NA | TRBD2 | TRBJ2-5 | TRBV9 | CASSLNHREGLSETQYF | TGTGCCAGCAGCCTGAACCATCGGGAGGGCCTTTCGGAGACCCAGTACTTC
NA | NA | TRBJ2-5 | TRBV5-4 | CASSWLVGPVETQYF | TGTGCCAGCAGCTGGTTAGTTGGCCCGGTGGAGACCCAGTACTTC
NA | NA | TRBJ1-1 | TRBV3-1/TRBV3-2 | CASSSTQNTEAFF | TGTGCCAGCAGCTCAACTCAGAACACTGAAGCTTTCTTT
NA | TRBD1 | TRBJ2-7 | TRBV28 | CASAMRKGAVNEQYF | TGTGCCAGCGCAATGCGAAAGGGGGCGGTCAACGAGCAGTACTTC
NA | NA | TRBJ2-3 | TRBV15 | CATSRHRENTQYF | TGTGCCACCAGCAGACACAGGGAAAATACGCAGTATTTT
once | TRBD2 | TRBJ2-5 | TRBV6-1 | CASSERLADSQETQYF | TGTGCCAGCAGTGAGCGACTAGCGGACAGCCAAGAGACCCAGTACTTC
NA | TRBD2 | TRBJ2-2 | TRBV5-1 | CASSVAGVSGGELFF | TGCGCCAGCAGCGTAGCGGGAGTGTCCGGCGGGGAGCTGTTTTTT